This TCR beta chain was recorded in a study of OX40 agonist ivuxolimab in advanced cancers. The CDR3 loop spans 18 amino acids. Study findings and constraints: Compared with CD4+, CD8+ T cells on average had more expanded clones. Some of the nonresponding patients also showed low levels of normalized T-cell clonal expansion.

TCRdb keeps only in-frame clones here, not all; method: immunoSEQ multiplex PCR. This sample has nearly 50,000 clones, with 80% to 85% found just once. Patients had blood sampled at baseline and again on cycle 4 day 1 and cycle 7 day 1. A remark on this clone: Antigen: not known.

The chain is built from TRBV12-2 and TRBJ2-7; no DNA check was done on the table's D call, TRBD2. TRBV12-2 is classified as a pseudogene. The starting material was CD4+ or CD8+ T cells sorted from blood, obtained in a trial of the OX40 agonist ivuxolimab. The sequence came from an adult with an advanced solid tumor such as melanoma, head and neck, liver or kidney cancer. For the CDR3, the DNA is TGTGCAAGTCGCTTAGCCTGGGGGGACTTCCAAGGTGGCTACGAGCAGTACTTC. It specifies CASRLAWGDFQGGYEQYF.